Presented here are 12 T cell receptor beta chains from one specimen sequenced in a study of CD8 T cells in Susac syndrome. A quantity of roughly 0.5 to 1 ug RNA underwent reverse transcription using random hexamers. In TCRdb, the immunoSEQ multiplex PCR reads were re-called with MiXCR into one record per CDR3 protein. The sample includes 200,000 or so distinct CDR3 sequences, roughly 96% of them seen just once. Sequenced input: CD4+ T cells from PBMCs. The receptor set was obtained from a human donor with multiple sclerosis.

This chain uses TRBV24-1 with TRBJ2-1, with D perhaps being TRBD1 or TRBD2 (7 bases each). The CDR3 contains 17 residues. V shed 5 bases and J shed 4 bases, with 20 bases lying between them. Per the germline V gene, CDR1 is KGHDR and CDR2 is SFDVKD. In nucleotides, the CDR3 is TGTGCCACCAGTGCGGGGGAAGCGGGACAGTTATACAATGAGCAGTTCTTC. Its translation is CATSAGEAGQLYNEQFF.

CDR3 region: CASRQGAQTYGYTF. For the CDR3, the DNA is TGTGCCAGCAGGCAGGGGGCGCAAACCTATGGCTACACCTTC. The V and J genes are TRBV2 and TRBJ1-2; TRBD1 agrees at 8 bases. There are 14 residues in the CDR3. From germline, CDR1 is SNHLY and CDR2 FYNNEI. The V gene end was trimmed by 6 bases and the J gene end by 4 bases; junction bases not matched to a gene: 7. The full variable domain, its missing parts supplied by reference TRBV2 and TRBJ1-2, is EPEVTQTPSHQVTQMGQEVILRCVPISNHLYFYWYRQILGQKVEFLVSFYNNEISEKSEIFDDQFSVERPDGSNFTLKIRSTKLEDSAMYFCASRQGAQTYGYTFGSGTRLTVV.

The V and J genes are TRBV20-1 and TRBJ2-3, with TRBD2 matching 8 bases. Germline V gives CDR1 DFQATT, CDR2 SNEGSKA (reference sequence). The V and J ends lost 1 base and 4 bases, in that order; junction bases with no gene match: 7. The CDR3 consists of 15 residues. CDR3: CSARAGREDPDTQYF. The CDR3 DNA follows: TGCAGTGCTAGAGCCGGGCGGGAGGACCCAGATACGCAGTATTTT.

This CDR3 reads CASKTVNTEAFF. The CDR3 DNA is TGTGCCAGTAAGACGGTGAACACTGAAGCTTTCTTT. The chain joins TRBV19 to TRBJ1-1; D is uncertain. V was cut by 7 bases and J by 0 bases, with 6 bases left in between. Germline V CDR1 and CDR2: LNHDA, SQIVND (reference sequence). The CDR3 sequence is 12 residues long.

This clonotype was seen just once. The chain couples TRBV9 to TRBJ1-5; TRBD1 is a possible D gene (6 bases). The CDR3 extends over 15 amino acids. With 0 bases removed from V and 7 bases from J, the gap between germline ends came to 14 bases. Germline CDR1 reads SGDLS; CDR2 reads YYNGEE. The CDR3: CASSVGTGHQQPQHF. CDR3 bases: TGTGCCAGCAGCGTAGGAACAGGGCATCAACAGCCCCAGCATTTT.

The V gene is TRBV3-1, the J gene TRBJ2-5; D is unclear. Germline V gene sequence: CDR1 LGHDT, CDR2 YNNKEL (reference sequence). The CDR3 runs 13 residues. V shed 2 bases and J shed 3 bases, with 7 bases lying between them. The CDR3 spells CASSQTREETQYF. The CDR3 region has the DNA TGTGCCAGCAGCCAAACCAGAGAAGAGACCCAGTACTTC.

This clonotype was detected only once. Here the CDR3 reads CASSLSYRVGVGELFF. The DNA for the CDR3 is TGTGCCAGCAGTTTATCCTACAGGGTAGGAGTCGGGGAGCTGTTTTTT. The chain has TRBV28 and TRBJ2-2; D might be TRBD1 (6 bases). Germline V lookup: CDR1 MDHEN, CDR2 SYDVKM. Trimming left V 1 base short and J 7 bases short, with 16 bases between. The CDR3 runs 16 residues.

The chain couples TRBV20-1 to TRBJ2-7, with D tentatively TRBD1 (5 bases). The CDR3 runs 13 residues. The germline V and J ends were trimmed by 3 bases and 0 bases, with 9 bases remaining between them. Germline CDR1 DFQATT, CDR2 SNEGSKA (reference sequence). CDR3 in DNA: TGCAGTGCTAGTGGGGCCTCCTCCTACGAGCAGTACTTC. It yields the protein CSASGASSYEQYF.

The table lists this clonotype with a count of one. The V call is TRBV7-8, the J call TRBJ2-1, with a possible D match to TRBD1 (5 bases). Germline V CDR1 and CDR2: SGHVS, FQNEAQ. The CDR3 is 14 residues long. Trimming pared 4 bases from V and 4 bases from J, leaving 11 bases between. The CDR3 protein is CASSSPDNYNEQFF. CDR3 DNA sequence: TGTGCCAGCAGCTCGCCGGACAATTACAATGAGCAGTTCTTC.

V and J are TRBV19 and TRBJ2-3; D remains unclear. The germline V gene has CDR1 LNHDA and CDR2 SQIVND (reference sequence). Trimming took off 6 bases at V and 5 bases at J, with 15 bases between the two ends. CDR3 size: 14 residues. CDR3 bases: TGTGCCAGTAGCGCGGAGTTGATACGAGATACGCAGTATTTT. Protein product: CASSAELIRDTQYF.

The chain links TRBV3-1 to TRBJ2-1; possible D gene TRBD2, 7 bases. Germline V gene sequence: CDR1 LGHDT, CDR2 YNNKEL (reference sequence). The CDR3 sequence is 11 residues long. Trimming stripped 8 bases from V and 9 bases from J, with 11 bases between. The CDR3 is CASGGAPEQFF. DNA for the CDR3: TGTGCCAGCGGGGGGGCTCCTGAGCAGTTCTTC.

The chain couples TRBV15 to TRBJ1-5; D uncertain. The ends were cut back, 3 bases at V and 5 bases at J, with 8 bases in the middle. The CDR3 consists of 13 residues. Germline values: CDR1 LNHNV, CDR2 YYDKDF (reference sequence). CDR3 DNA: TGTGCCACCAGCAGGGGAGAGTATCAGCCCCAGCATTTT. Its protein product is CATSRGEYQPQHF.